This T cell receptor beta chain is drawn from a study of long-term antiretroviral therapy in people with HIV. This was the immunoSEQ v3.0 assay at survey level. Some clones are missing from TCRdb's copy, which holds only in-frame ones; the method was immunoSEQ multiplex PCR. The sample holds about 36,000 clones, roughly 80% seen once. The length of the CDR3 is 13 residues. Per germline, CDR1 WNHNN and CDR2 SYGVQD (reference sequence). The ends were cut back, 5 bases at V and 4 bases at J, with 11 bases in the middle. The rearrangement uses TRBV10-1 and TRBJ1-1; D not resolved. This receptor was obtained from a man younger than 35 with HIV. The source material was unsorted PBMCs, sampled 0.6 years after starting antiretroviral therapy. CDR3: CASSPVPGTEAFF. Here the CDR3 DNA reads TGCGCCAGCAGTCCGGTCCCTGGCACTGAAGCTTTCTTT.